This is a list of T cell receptor beta chains from one sample in a study of T-cell reconstitution after alpha-beta-depleted transplantation in children. Via MiXCR, TCRdb re-called the PCR reads, giving one row per CDR3 protein. The repertoire holds hundreds of thousands of distinct CDR3 sequences, with 10% to 15% as singletons. This sample comprised PBMCs, obtained before TCRalphabeta/CD19-depleted stem cell transplant. The receptors derive from a girl aged 2-10 years with congenital amegakaryocytic thrombocytopenia, due to receive a stem cell transplant. The CDR3 runs from the conserved cysteine through the conserved F or W. D genes are given only for firm matches.

>TRBV27|15|TRBD2|TRBJ2-1
CASSTTSGRFNEQFF
>TRBV20-1|14|TRBD1|TRBJ2-7
CSALRQGGTWEQYF
>TRBV6-1|13|-|TRBJ1-5
CASQEGVSQPQHF
>TRBV6-5|18|-|TRBJ1-1
CASSYSLGVGRTNTEAFF
>TRBV5-6|15|TRBD1|TRBJ1-2
CASSIWDRPNYGYTF
>TRBV5-1|15|TRBD1|TRBJ1-3
CASSSTGASGNTIYF
>TRBV5-1|15|-|TRBJ2-5
CASSLLGMTQETQYF
>TRBV12-3/TRBV12-4|16|TRBD2|TRBJ2-3
CASSQSSGRFTDTQYF
>TRBV29-1|14|-|TRBJ2-2
CSVEKQGNTGELFF
>TRBV7-9|15|TRBD1|TRBJ2-7
CASSLLGTGPPEQYF
>TRBV20-1|12|-|TRBJ1-1
CSARFPNTEAFF
>TRBV20-1|13|-|TRBJ2-7
CSARVGVPYEQYF
>TRBV19|16|-|TRBJ1-5
CASRHAPGHGNQPQHF
>TRBV11-2|14|-|TRBJ2-1
CASSPERVNNEQFF
>TRBV5-1|13|TRBD1|TRBJ1-2
CASSRTGGFGYTF
>TRBV5-1|16|TRBD2|TRBJ2-1
CASSLDRLAGVNEQFF
>TRBV12-3/TRBV12-4|13|-|TRBJ2-4
CAGSRALRNIQYF
>TRBV14|13|TRBD2|TRBJ2-3
CASSQDFTSGRYF
>TRBV18|15|-|TRBJ2-3
CASSPGVGGTDTQYF
>TRBV7-8|16|-|TRBJ2-2
CASSFRDSGPTGELFF
>TRBV20-1|13|-|TRBJ2-1
CSARDGRENEQFF
>TRBV7-6|16|-|TRBJ2-2
CASSLGRTYNTGELFF
>TRBV20-1|13|TRBD1|TRBJ1-2
CSARSGTGNGYTF
>TRBV10-2|15|-|TRBJ2-1
CASSARGRPSNEQFF
>TRBV20-1|13|TRBD1|TRBJ2-1
CSLEKGGSSEQFF
>TRBV7-7|16|TRBD1|TRBJ2-2
CASSPRQGNKVGELFF
>TRBV5-1|15|TRBD2|TRBJ2-7
CASSFSAGALYEQYF
>TRBV28|13|-|TRBJ2-1
CASSPTVYNEQFF
>TRBV12-3/TRBV12-4|14|-|TRBJ2-1
CASITTLDYNEQFF
>TRBV5-1|14|-|TRBJ1-2
CASSSNLINYGYTF
>TRBV7-9|13|-|TRBJ1-5
CASSPKGDQPQHF
>TRBV28|11|-|TRBJ2-2
CASSSHGPLVF
>TRBV5-1|12|-|TRBJ2-1
CASSYVDNEQFF
>TRBV28|14|TRBD2|TRBJ2-3
CASRERERTDTQYF
>TRBV7-8|11|-|TRBJ2-1
CASSFFAEQFF